The clone carrying this T cell receptor beta chain has at least ten counts. Its antigen is undetermined. Assembly of TCR beta libraries relied on iRepertoire HTBI primers together with Arm-PCR of CDR3 regions. Each CDR3 protein is one row after TCRdb ran MiXCR on the multiplex PCR reads. The sample lists hundreds of thousands of distinct CDR3 sequences, over 15% occurring once. The data were obtained in a study of regulatory T cells in long-lasting Graves disease. Study as a whole: The antithyroid drugs taken by newly diagnosed Graves' patients had been used for under 3 months.

Study-wide results and caveats: Persistent cases of Graves' showed reduced TCR diversity relative to newly diagnosed patients.

The germline gives CDR1 SGHRS, CDR2 YFSETQ. This CDR3 is built from 15 residues. Trimming removed 4 bases from V and 3 bases from J; junction bases left unmatched: 5. Time point described: newly diagnosed GD, antithyroid drugs for less than 3 months. After RNA was extracted from PBMCs, the TCR library was made from it. These same data were also listed under a study on T cells in Graves' hyperthyroidism and ophthalmopathy. In that study: The patients, who ranged from 18 to 65 in age, presented with newly diagnosed hyperthyroidism lasting under 2 months. When the TCR CDR3 underwent first-round RT-PCR, the HTBI primer set was used.

The sample was peripheral blood mononuclear cells (PBMCs), taken at new diagnosis, from a patient treated with antithyroid drugs. This sequence joins TRBV5-1 and TRBJ2-7; 12 positions match TRBD1. The sequence was collected from a man between 40 and 49 years old with Graves disease. The CDR3 here is CASSTGTGGFYEQYF. In DNA, the CDR3 is TGCGCCAGCAGCACCGGGACAGGGGGCTTCTACGAGCAGTACTTC.